This entry is about one T cell receptor beta chain. As yet, its antigen is unknown. PCR primers comprised 60 Vbeta and 13 Jbeta primers. Assay used: immunoSEQ multiplex PCR; TCRdb lists only in-frame clones, some missing. The table includes over 100,000 clones, 60% to 80% detected once. This sample stems from a study of cytomegalovirus exposure and HLA in healthy donors. Study information: Among approximately 400 genotyped donors, roughly 80% fell in the Caucasian-associated ancestry cluster. The study's findings and limits: Per a prior analysis, the majority of TCR beta V segments were productive roughly 90% or roughly 30% of the time. At a 0.05 false discovery rate, a later analysis found 16,951 TCR beta sequences to be associated with HLA alleles.

From germline, CDR1 is WSHSY and CDR2 SAAADI. This CDR3 region has 13 residues. Trimming took off 6 bases at V and 5 bases at J, with 13 bases between the two ends. Recording of this donor's CMV serostatus was not done. Sequencing input: PBMCs. The receptor was isolated from a human donor in good health. The V call is TRBV10-2, the J call TRBJ1-2; the D gene is possibly TRBD1 (6 bases). CDR3 in amino acids: CASSPDRTYGYTF. In DNA, the CDR3 is TGCGCCAGCAGCCCTGACAGGACTTATGGCTACACCTTC.